The entry that follows covers one TCR beta chain sequence. One end of the junction is discordant with germline, which a read error may explain. Profiled with immunoSEQ multiplex PCR; TCRdb holds only in-frame clones, not every one. Counted here are about 66,000 clones, roughly 90% occurring once; the ten biggest clones make up approximately 5%. This entry is derived from a study of T cell changes during pregnancy in multiple sclerosis. The CDR3 has 12 amino acids. The germline V gene has CDR1 GTSNPN and CDR2 SVGIG (reference sequence). The J gene is TRBJ1-1, the V gene TRBV30, with D tentatively TRBD1 (5 bases). The material sequenced was CD8+ T cells from peripheral blood mononuclear cells, taken before pregnancy. The sequence came from a female donor with multiple sclerosis, enrolled in a pregnancy study. The CDR3 DNA reads as TGTGCCTGGAGTGTAGGGGCCGCCGAAGGTTTCTTT. This translates into CAWSVGAAEGFF. Variable domain in full (rest from reference TRBV30 and TRBJ1-1): SQTIHQWPATLVQPVGSPLSLECTVEGTSNPNLYWYRQAAGRGLQLLFYSVGIGQISSEVPQNLSASRPQDRQFILSSKKLLLSDSGFYLCAWSVGAAEGFFGQGTRLTVV.